A few counts support the clone carrying this T cell receptor (beta chain). Its antigen is unidentified. Per germline, CDR1 MNHEY and CDR2 SVGAGI. The CDR3 contains 15 residues. Using a J-beta primer mix together with a sample-barcoded 5' primer, a second PCR was run for roughly 7 to 11 cycles. TCRdb ran MiXCR on the 5' RACE reads and lists one entry per CDR3 protein. The table lists around 820,000 distinct CDR3 sequences, 25% of them singletons. This sample is part of a study of blood T cells in healthy people across ages. On the study more broadly: Template switching retrieved approximately one barcoded beta molecule for each two T cells.

Broader study findings: A greater number of naive CD4+ cells and higher diversity distinguished long-lived donors from aged donors. Across samples, TCR beta diversity tracked strongly with naive T cell percentage.

The sample also formed part of further work on T cells of mothers and their children. Per that paper: The overlap seen between related mothers and children slightly exceeded that of unrelated pairs, though not significantly.

Sample: blood. This receptor was obtained from a boy younger than 18 in good health. V is TRBV6-5 and J is TRBJ2-5, with TRBD1 matching over 7 bases. The J call may be faulty, since TRBJ2-7 better matches the DNA end. The CDR3 is CASRTETGATYEQYF. DNA for the CDR3: TGTGCCAGCAGGACAGAAACAGGGGCAACTTACGAGCAGTACTTC.